This is a list of T cell receptor beta chains from one sample in a study of T cell responses to AZD1222 COVID-19 vaccine. TCRdb keeps only in-frame clones here, not all; method: immunoSEQ multiplex PCR. Altogether about 150,000 clones are present, 80% to 95% being singletons, with the ten largest covering less than 4.5%. Sequencing used peripheral blood, obtained on day 0 of AZD1222 vaccination. All receptors derive from an adult in good health. The CDR3 runs from the conserved cysteine through the conserved F or W. Each record gives: J gene, D gene, clone size, CDR3 length, V gene, CDR3 protein, CDR3 DNA. D genes are given only for firm matches. Size is stated for part of the rows, as once, few or many counts, or as a class when the clone is expanded.

TRBJ2-3	-	-	14	TRBV6-2/TRBV6-3	CASSPPNWSDTQYF	TGTGCCAGCAGTCCCCCTAATTGGTCCGATACGCAGTATTTT
TRBJ1-5	TRBD1	once	16	TRBV4-1	CASSQPGQGFFQPQHF	TGCGCCAGCAGCCAACCGGGACAGGGCTTTTTTCAGCCCCAGCATTTT
TRBJ1-5	-	medium-sized	11	TRBV19	CASSQGQPQHF	TGTGCCAGTAGTCAAGGTCAGCCCCAGCATTTT
TRBJ2-1	-	-	17	TRBV3-1/TRBV3-2	CASSQLTRGYSYNEQFF	TGTGCCAGCAGCCAATTGACTAGAGGGTACTCCTACAATGAGCAGTTCTTC
TRBJ1-5	-	-	14	TRBV6-5	CASRQDSSNQPQHF	TGTGCCAGCAGACAAGACAGCTCCAATCAGCCCCAGCATTTT
TRBJ2-2	-	-	13	TRBV6-2/TRBV6-3	CASSRVSTGELFF	TGTGCCAGCAGCCGTGTCTCCACCGGGGAGCTGTTTTTT
TRBJ2-2	-	-	15	TRBV6-2/TRBV6-3	CASSYLGRATGELFF	TGTGCCAGCAGTTACTTGGGCAGGGCCACCGGGGAGCTGTTTTTT
TRBJ2-3	-	-	13	TRBV19	CASSIGRADTQYF	TGTGCCAGTAGTATTGGCAGGGCAGATACGCAGTATTTT
TRBJ2-3	TRBD2	-	17	TRBV7-9	CASSSFSGLAGGPAQYF	TGTGCCAGCAGCTCATTCTCCGGACTAGCGGGAGGGCCTGCACAGTATTTT
TRBJ1-2	-	-	14	TRBV14	CASSFSGEELSYTF	TGTGCCAGCAGTTTTTCCGGTGAGGAGTTGAGCTACACCTTC
TRBJ2-1	-	-	15	TRBV5-4	CASSLAQGRTGEQFF	TGTGCCAGCAGCTTAGCACAGGGTAGGACTGGTGAGCAGTTCTTC
TRBJ1-2	-	-	14	TRBV6-5	CASSYSNGPVGYTF	TGTGCCAGCAGTTACTCAAACGGCCCGGTGGGCTACACCTTC
TRBJ2-1	TRBD2	-	16	TRBV19	CASRPRLAGGYNEQFF	TGTGCCAGTAGGCCGCGACTAGCGGGAGGGTACAATGAGCAGTTCTTC
TRBJ2-7	-	few	14	TRBV21-1	CASSKGGPTYEQYF	TGTGCCAGCAGCAAAGGTGGACCCACCTACGAGCAGTACTTC
TRBJ1-2	-	-	15	TRBV6-5	CASGELRTANYGYTF	TGTGCCAGCGGAGAATTACGTACAGCTAACTATGGCTACACCTTC
TRBJ1-1	-	-	12	TRBV5-5	CASSLPPTEAFF	TGTGCCAGCAGCTTACCCCCCACTGAAGCTTTCTTT
TRBJ2-5	-	-	16	TRBV24-1	CATSDFPGELQETQYF	TGTGCCACCAGTGATTTCCCCGGGGAGCTACAAGAGACCCAGTACTTC
TRBJ1-2	TRBD1	-	15	TRBV29-1	CSVEEGDRGYYGYTF	TGCAGCGTTGAAGAGGGGGACAGGGGGTACTATGGCTACACCTTC
TRBJ2-1	TRBD1	-	17	TRBV9	CASSDKSGQGLYNEQFF	TGTGCCAGCAGCGACAAGTCCGGACAGGGGCTTTACAATGAGCAGTTCTTC
TRBJ2-7	-	-	13	TRBV24-1	CATSDYMGDEQYF	TGTGCCACCAGTGATTACATGGGGGACGAGCAGTACTTC
TRBJ1-1	TRBD1	-	13	TRBV5-1	CASSWGQDTEAFF	TGCGCCAGCAGCTGGGGACAGGACACTGAAGCTTTCTTT
TRBJ2-7	-	-	15	TRBV11-2	CASSLNTGRAYEQYF	TGTGCCAGCAGCTTAAACACTGGCAGGGCCTACGAGCAGTACTTC
TRBJ1-3	-	-	14	TRBV28	CASSLEISGNTIYF	TGTGCCAGCAGTTTAGAAATAAGCGGGAACACCATATATTTT
TRBJ2-5	TRBD1	few	15	TRBV24-1	CATSDMTGGQETQYF	TGTGCCACCAGTGATATGACAGGGGGCCAAGAGACCCAGTACTTC
TRBJ2-5	-	-	11	TRBV24-1	CATSAGETQYF	TGTGCCACCAGTGCCGGAGAGACCCAGTACTTC
TRBJ1-1	-	-	14	TRBV11-2	CASSLSGGNTEAFF	TGTGCCAGCAGCTTAAGTGGAGGGAACACTGAAGCTTTCTTT
TRBJ2-3	-	-	13	TRBV4-2	CASSQDPSDTQYF	TGTGCCAGCAGCCAAGATCCCTCAGATACGCAGTATTTT
TRBJ2-7	-	-	17	TRBV19	CASRRGTGEGLPYEQYF	TGTGCCAGTAGAAGAGGTACAGGGGAGGGACTTCCCTACGAGCAGTACTTC
TRBJ2-7	TRBD1	-	16	TRBV18	CASSPPLSTGGLVQYF	TGTGCCAGCTCACCACCGCTTTCAACAGGGGGGCTAGTGCAGTACTTC
TRBJ1-3	TRBD1	-	16	TRBV18	CASSPDRAFSGNTIYF	TGTGCCAGCTCACCGGACAGGGCCTTCTCTGGAAACACCATATATTTT
TRBJ1-5	-	-	13	TRBV19	CASSIDLRGPQHF	TGTGCCAGTAGTATAGATCTTAGGGGGCCCCAGCATTTT
TRBJ2-5	TRBD2	-	16	TRBV12-5	CASGLVTSSGRETQYF	TGTGCTAGTGGTTTGGTAACGTCTAGCGGGAGGGAGACCCAGTACTTC
TRBJ2-1	-	-	14	TRBV9	CASSPLRRGDEQFF	TGTGCCAGCAGCCCCTTAAGGCGCGGTGATGAGCAGTTCTTC
TRBJ2-3	TRBD2	-	17	TRBV27	CASRFLGGSEYTDTQYF	TGTGCCAGCAGATTCCTCGGGGGGAGTGAGTATACAGATACGCAGTATTTT
TRBJ2-1	TRBD1	-	12	TRBV7-2	CASSDRQGWSFF	TGTGCCAGCAGCGATAGACAGGGATGGTCCTTCTTC
TRBJ1-5	-	-	13	TRBV19	CASRTGYLQPQHF	TGTGCCAGTAGAACAGGGTATCTCCAGCCCCAGCATTTT
TRBJ1-2	TRBD1	-	15	TRBV14	CASSRTGQYVYGYTF	TGTGCCAGCAGCCGTACGGGACAGTATGTTTATGGCTACACCTTC
TRBJ2-3	TRBD1	-	15	TRBV24-1	CATSTGVFSTDTQYF	TGTGCCACCAGCACAGGGGTTTTTAGCACAGATACGCAGTATTTT
TRBJ1-2	-	-	11	TRBV27	CATRFAYGYTF	TGTGCCACCCGCTTTGCCTATGGCTACACCTTC
TRBJ2-7	TRBD1	-	18	TRBV7-9	CASSTRTGGNDNPYEQYF	TGTGCCAGCAGCACAAGGACAGGGGGAAACGACAACCCCTACGAGCAGTACTTC
TRBJ2-7	TRBD2	-	15	TRBV7-7	CASSSGTRLAGRIYF	TGTGCCAGCAGCTCGGGGACAAGACTAGCGGGAAGGATCTACTTC
TRBJ1-1	-	-	11	TRBV13	CASNGNTEAFF	TGTGCCAGCAATGGGAACACTGAAGCTTTCTTT
TRBJ2-3	TRBD2	-	16	TRBV5-1	CASGGAAGGRADTQYF	TGCGCCAGCGGTGGAGCGGCGGGAGGTCGGGCAGATACGCAGTATTTT
TRBJ1-4	-	-	15	TRBV10-3	CAISESARADEKLFF	TGTGCCATCAGTGAGTCGGCCAGGGCTGATGAAAAACTGTTTTTT
TRBJ1-2	TRBD1	once	14	TRBV4-2	CASSHDRGPIGYTF	TGTGCCAGCAGCCATGACAGGGGGCCGATTGGCTACACCTTC
TRBJ1-2	-	-	13	TRBV7-3	CASSLAGVGGYTF	TGTGCCAGCAGCTTGGCAGGGGTGGGTGGCTACACCTTC
TRBJ2-1	-	-	15	TRBV5-4	CASSLGGAPGGEQFF	TGTGCCAGCAGCTTGGGAGGGGCCCCGGGTGGTGAGCAGTTCTTC
TRBJ1-5	TRBD1	few	14	TRBV28	CASSPRTGNQPQHF	TGTGCCAGCAGTCCAAGGACAGGGAATCAGCCCCAGCATTTT